Included here is one TCR beta chain sequence, with context. The antigen is not known. This entry is derived from a study of T cell responses to AZD1222 COVID-19 vaccine. The repertoire was sequenced with immunoSEQ multiplex PCR; TCRdb's copy has only in-frame clones and lacks some. The sample contains roughly 150,000 clones, about 90% of which appear only once. Study outcomes and limitations: Only a handful of people who got AZD1222 tested seropositive at baseline.

V dropped 3 bases and J dropped 3 bases, with 17 bases sitting between them. The CDR3 extends over 17 amino acids. In germline, CDR1 is WNHNN, CDR2 SYGVQD (reference sequence). The TCR originated in an adult in good health. The specimen was peripheral blood, collected on day 0 of AZD1222 vaccination. The rearrangement uses TRBV10-1 and TRBJ2-2, with a tentative D call TRBD2 (5 bases). The CDR3 bases are TGCGCCAGCAGTGATCCCTATAGCGACGTCGACACCGGGGAGCTGTTTTTT. Residues: CASSDPYSDVDTGELFF.